These 8 T cell receptor beta chains were sequenced from one sample in a study of T cells after yellow fever vaccination. Via MiXCR, TCRdb re-called the 5' RACE reads, giving one row per CDR3 protein. The sample yields about 550,000 distinct CDR3 sequences, over 15% seen once. The sequencing used PBMCs, collected 15 days after the yellow fever booster vaccination. These receptors were collected from a man younger than 40 who received the YFV17D yellow fever vaccine.

In its sample, this clonotype was seen a few times. At one end, the junction sequence differs from germline, possibly due to a read error. The chain carries TRBV7-7 and TRBJ2-1, with a possible D match to TRBD2 (5 bases). CDR1 and CDR2 from the germline V gene are SSHAT and FNYEAQ (reference sequence). CDR3 length equals 17 residues. CDR3 protein: CASSLILYEGAYNEQFF. CDR3 bases: TGTGCTAGCAGCTTAATTTTGTATGAGGGAGCCTACAATGAGCAGTTCTTC.

This clonotype was found a few times. V usage is TRBV20-1 and J usage is TRBJ2-7; 8 bases are shared with TRBD1. V lost 1 base to trimming and J lost 3 bases; unmatched junction nucleotides: 5. Per germline, CDR1 DFQATT and CDR2 SNEGSKA (reference sequence). This CDR3 has 14 amino acids. The CDR3 DNA sequence: TGCAGTGCTAGAGCGGGACAGGAACGCTACGAGCAGTACTTC. Translated, it gives CSARAGQERYEQYF.

There are a few counts of this clonotype. The V gene is TRBV5-6, the J gene TRBJ1-3; a weak D match, TRBD1 (5 bases). Germline V lookup: CDR1 SGHDT, CDR2 YYEEEE. The CDR3 totals 13 residues. Trimming removed 8 bases at V and 0 bases at J, with 9 bases between. The CDR3 spells CASTGRSGNTIYF. The CDR3 nucleotides read TGTGCCAGTACGGGACGCTCTGGAAACACCATATATTTT. Full variable domain (remainder filled in from reference TRBV5-6 and TRBJ1-3): DAGVTQSPTHLIKTRGQQVTLRCSPKSGHDTVSWYQQALGQGPQFIFQYYEEEERQRGNFPDRFSGHQFPNYSSELNVNALLLGDSALYLCASTGRSGNTIYFGEGSWLTVV.

This clonotype was found a few times. The rearrangement links TRBV12-5 to TRBJ2-7, with D unresolved. V shed 5 bases and J shed 3 bases, with 14 bases lying between them. This CDR3 has 14 residues. CDR1 LGHNT and CDR2 FRNRAP come from the germline V gene. CDR3 protein: CASGPRDPGYEQYF. The CDR3, as DNA: TGTGCTAGTGGTCCTCGCGATCCGGGCTACGAGCAGTACTTC.

The chain carries TRBV5-5 and TRBJ1-6; D uncertain. CDR1 and CDR2 (germline): SGHKS, YYEKEE (reference sequence). The V end was cut by 2 bases, the J end by 9 bases, with 12 bases between. This CDR3 has 14 residues. This CDR3 reads CASSFVTVRSPLHF. CDR3 bases: TGTGCCAGCAGCTTTGTCACAGTTCGTTCACCCCTCCACTTT.

The rearrangement uses TRBV7-9 and TRBJ2-2; 12 nucleotides match TRBD1. V was clipped by 6 bases and J by 7 bases; unmatched bases: 12. The CDR3 is 17 amino acids. Germline-derived CDR1 and CDR2 are SEHNR and FQNEAQ (reference sequence). The CDR3 reads CASSSKGQGARIGELFF. DNA of the CDR3: TGTGCCAGCAGTTCAAAGGGACAGGGGGCGCGTATCGGGGAGCTGTTTTTT. The full variable domain, with the rest looked up from reference TRBV7-9 and TRBJ2-2, is DTGVSQNPRHKITKRGQNVTFRCDPISEHNRLYWYRQTLGQGPEFLTYFQNEAQLEKSRLLSDRFSAERPKGSFSTLEIQRTEQGDSAMYLCASSSKGQGARIGELFFGEGSRLTVL.

This chain uses TRBV6-1 with TRBJ2-1; 10 nucleotides line up with TRBD2. Germline CDR1 MNHNS, CDR2 SASEGT. Unmatched junction bases numbered 7, after V lost 6 bases and J lost 8 bases. There are 14 residues in the CDR3. The CDR3 DNA reads as TGTGCCAGCAGACTAGCGGGGAACTCCGATGAGCAGTTCTTC. Amino acid sequence: CASRLAGNSDEQFF.

Only a few counts were recorded for this clonotype. The chain couples TRBV14 to TRBJ2-1, with D perhaps being TRBD1 or TRBD2 (6 bases each). The germline V gene encodes CDR1 SGHDN and CDR2 FVKESK. The CDR3 has 13 residues. Trimming removed 1 base at V and 15 bases at J, with 16 bases between. In DNA, the CDR3 is TGTGCCAGCAGCCAAGGGGTAAGGGGGGCGCTGTTCTTC. Protein: CASSQGVRGALFF.